Each of the 28 T cell receptor beta chains below was sequenced from the same sample in a study of long-term antiretroviral therapy in people with HIV. At the survey level, the v3.0 immunoSEQ assay was run. Here immunoSEQ multiplex PCR was the method, and the copy in TCRdb shows in-frame clones only, minus some. The data contain some 25,000 clones, around three quarters of them singletons. The material was unsorted PBMCs, obtained 2.1 years after starting antiretroviral therapy. The source is a man aged 30 to 45 with HIV.

The chain is built from TRBV10-3 and TRBJ2-5, with TRBD2 matching 12 bases. Trimming took 8 bases from V and 2 from J; bases not matched to a gene: 9. The CDR3 has 16 residues. Germline V CDR1 and CDR2: ENHRY, SYGVKD. CDR3 nucleotide sequence: TGTGCCATCGGGGAAGGACTAGCGGGACCACAAGAGACCCAGTACTTC. Protein product: CAIGEGLAGPQETQYF.

The chain links TRBV5-8 to TRBJ2-7; 9 nucleotides line up with TRBD1. The CDR3 extends over 15 amino acids. Germline CDR1 SGHTS, CDR2 YDEGEE. The V gene end was trimmed by 1 base and the J gene end by 2 bases; junction bases not matched to a gene: 4. The CDR3 sequence: CASSLRTGAPYEQYF. The CDR3 DNA reads TGTGCCAGCAGCTTGAGGACAGGGGCTCCCTACGAGCAGTACTTC.

This chain connects TRBV5-8 to TRBJ2-3; 7 bases fit TRBD1. CDR1 is SGHTS, CDR2 YDEGEE, per germline. V lost 3 bases and J lost 1; bases outside the gene matches: 5. The CDR3 is made up of 15 amino acids. The CDR3 DNA is TGTGCCAGCAGCTGGTACAGGGGAGGCACAGATACGCAGTATTTT. Its protein is CASSWYRGGTDTQYF.

This clone appeared a few times. V and J are TRBV7-9 and TRBJ2-5; possibly TRBD1 for D (5 bases). The V end lost 0 bases, the J end lost 2 bases, and 10 bases lay between the germline ends. CDR1 and CDR2 from the germline V gene are SEHNR and FQNEAQ (reference sequence). The CDR3 totals 15 residues. The CDR3 bases are TGTGCCAGCAGCTTAGCCGTAGGGGCGCAAGAGACCCAGTACTTC. This encodes CASSLAVGAQETQYF.

The CDR3 sequence is CASSQEPTAPYGYTF. The CDR3 DNA is TGCGCCAGCAGCCAAGAACCAACAGCTCCCTATGGCTACACCTTC. This sequence joins TRBV4-1 and TRBJ1-2; D is undetermined. The CDR3 spans 15 residues. CDR1 is MGHRA and CDR2 is YSYEKL in the germline V gene. Trimming stripped 0 bases from V and 4 bases from J, with 12 bases between.

This clone was observed a few times. The CDR3 region has the DNA TGCAGTGCTAGTACAATGGACGAGCAGTACTTC. It translates to CSASTMDEQYF. The chain combines TRBV20-1 with TRBJ2-7; D gene unclear. V dropped 3 bases and J dropped 5 bases, with 8 bases sitting between them. The CDR3 consists of 11 residues. Germline-derived CDR1 and CDR2 are DFQATT and SNEGSKA (reference sequence).

CDR3 nucleotide sequence: TGTGCCAGCAGCCCCGGGACAGGAATCAATCAGCCCCAGCATTTT. Translation: CASSPGTGINQPQHF. The rearrangement links TRBV7-6 to TRBJ1-5; TRBD1 matches 8 bases. CDR1 and CDR2 from the germline V gene are SGHVS and FNYEAQ. This CDR3 has 15 residues. Trimming took 5 bases from V and 3 from J; bases not matched to a gene: 6.

This chain uses TRBV9 with TRBJ1-2; TRBD1 matches 8 bases. With V trimmed by 0 bases and J by 2 bases, 6 bases remained unmatched. CDR1 and CDR2 from the germline V gene are SGDLS and YYNGEE. The CDR3 is made up of 16 amino acids. This CDR3 is CASSVGQGLGNYGYTF. CDR3 bases: TGTGCCAGCAGCGTAGGACAGGGGTTGGGAAACTATGGCTACACCTTC.

This clone occurred once. The genes are TRBV6-1 and TRBJ2-7; 7 nucleotides match TRBD1. The CDR3 is 16 amino acids. V dropped 1 base and J dropped 5; count of bases not matched to a gene: 11. CDR1 and CDR2 from the germline V gene are MNHNS and SASEGT. CDR3 protein: CASSEGVVQGTHEQYF. CDR3 sequence (DNA): TGTGCCAGCAGTGAAGGAGTGGTACAGGGGACCCACGAGCAGTACTTC.

Only a few counts were recorded for this clone. The genes are TRBV15 and TRBJ2-7; D ambiguous. Looked up from germline, CDR1 is LNHNV and CDR2 is YYDKDF (reference sequence). CDR3 size: 14 residues. V lost 0 bases and J lost 6, with 12 bases in between. The CDR3, as DNA: TGTGCCACCAGCAGAGATCGGCCTAGAGGCGAGCAGTACTTC. Translation gives CATSRDRPRGEQYF.

This chain connects TRBV6-5 to TRBJ1-4; D may be TRBD1 (6 bases). Trimming pared 6 bases from V and 8 bases from J, leaving 10 bases between. The CDR3 runs 12 residues. From germline, CDR1 is MNHEY and CDR2 SVGAGI. The CDR3 DNA sequence: TGTGCCAGCAGCTCTGGACAGGAAAAACTGTTTTTT. Amino acids: CASSSGQEKLFF.

This clone occurred once. The rearrangement uses TRBV5-1 and TRBJ1-1; unclear D gene. The V gene lost 0 bases and the J gene lost 0 bases, with 15 bases spanning the gap. Germline V CDR1 and CDR2: SGHRS, YFSETQ. The CDR3 is made up of 17 amino acids. The DNA of the CDR3 is TGCGCCAGCAGCTTGGACACCCCGATGGGGATGAACACTGAAGCTTTCTTT. Translated: CASSLDTPMGMNTEAFF.

The gene calls are TRBV10-2 and TRBJ2-3; D might be TRBD1 (6 bases). The CDR3 runs to 14 residues. Germline loops: CDR1 WSHSY, CDR2 SAAADI. V lost 7 bases and J 2 bases, leaving 13 bases between the germline ends. The CDR3 coding sequence is TGCGCCAGCATGTGGGGGACATTCACAGATACGCAGTATTTT. This sequence encodes CASMWGTFTDTQYF.

This chain links TRBV13 with TRBJ2-3, with 14 bases aligning to TRBD2. The V gene end was trimmed by 5 bases and the J gene end by 6 bases; junction bases not matched to a gene: 7. The CDR3 is made up of 16 amino acids. In germline, CDR1 is PRHDT, CDR2 FYEKMQ (reference sequence). The CDR3: CASSTRTSGGWDTQYF. The CDR3, as DNA: TGTGCCAGCAGCACCCGGACTAGCGGGGGGTGGGATACGCAGTATTTT.

The chain recombines TRBV28 with TRBJ2-7; D ambiguous. The CDR3 is made up of 12 amino acids. Trimming stripped 9 bases from V and 1 base from J, with 10 bases between. The V gene's germline CDR1 is MDHEN and CDR2 SYDVKM. The CDR3 protein is CASGQLSYEQYF. CDR3 in DNA: TGTGCCAGTGGGCAGCTGTCCTACGAGCAGTACTTC.

This clone occurred once. The chain is built from TRBV2 and TRBJ2-7; TRBD2 is a possible D gene (5 bases). Trimming stripped 7 bases from V and 6 bases from J, with 19 bases between. This CDR3 region has 14 residues. CDR1 and CDR2 from the germline V gene are SNHLY and FYNNEI. The CDR3 loop is CASKRGLGSSEQYF. Written as DNA, the CDR3 is TGTGCCAGCAAGCGAGGACTGGGGTCTAGCGAGCAGTACTTC.

The chain joins TRBV19 to TRBJ1-5; 12 nucleotides match TRBD1. This CDR3 is 19 amino acids long. The V gene's germline CDR1 is LNHDA and CDR2 SQIVND (reference sequence). Trimming took 1 base from V and 7 from J; bases not matched to a gene: 14. Written as DNA, the CDR3 is TGTGCCAGTAGTATAGTATTGTCGGGGGGACAGGGGGCGAGCCAGCCCCAGCATTTT. This encodes CASSIVLSGGQGASQPQHF.

The rearrangement links TRBV15 to TRBJ2-2; TRBD1 is a possible D gene (5 bases). The CDR3 covers 15 residues. The germline CDR1 and CDR2 sequences are LNHNV and YYDKDF (reference sequence). Trimming stripped 0 bases from V and 7 bases from J, with 12 bases between. CDR3 bases: TGTGCCACCAGCAGAGATCCAGGGAAGGACGGGGAGCTGTTTTTT. Its translation: CATSRDPGKDGELFF.

This rearrangement joins TRBV30 to TRBJ2-3; TRBD2 matches at 11 bases. Germline loops: CDR1 GTSNPN, CDR2 SVGIG (reference sequence). CDR3 length equals 15 residues. V was clipped by 4 bases and J by 5 bases; unmatched bases: 8. CDR3 bases: TGTGCCTGGAATGCTCTAGCGGGAGGAGGAGATACGCAGTATTTT. Translating it yields CAWNALAGGGDTQYF.

This rearrangement joins TRBV5-1 to TRBJ2-3; tentatively, D is TRBD2 (7 bases). From germline, CDR1 is SGHRS and CDR2 YFSETQ. This CDR3 spans 15 amino acids. V was trimmed by 4 bases and J by 4 bases, leaving 16 bases between them. CDR3 in DNA: TGCGCCAGCAGCCCGGGGGGACACTCTGCAGATACGCAGTATTTT. It translates to CASSPGGHSADTQYF.

The chain combines TRBV7-3 with TRBJ2-5; 8 bases match TRBD2. Losses at the gene ends were 5 bases for V and 4 bases for J; bases not matched to a gene: 9. The CDR3 is made up of 15 amino acids. Per the germline V gene, CDR1 is SGHTA and CDR2 is FQGTGA. The CDR3 nucleotides read TGTGCCAGCAGCCTCCTAGGGACTAGTGGAGAGACCCAGTACTTC. Translated, it gives CASSLLGTSGETQYF.

The sample holds one count of this clone. The chain is built from TRBV5-5 and TRBJ1-5; no firm D call. V was clipped by 0 bases and J by 1 base, with 11 bases between them. This CDR3 is built from 16 residues. The germline CDR1 and CDR2 sequences are SGHKS and YYEKEE (reference sequence). The CDR3 region has the DNA TGTGCCAGCAGCTTGGTAGGGATCGCGAGCAATCAGCCCCAGCATTTT. This encodes CASSLVGIASNQPQHF.

J is TRBJ1-5 and V is TRBV7-2; no clear D gene. Germline V gene sequence: CDR1 SGHTA, CDR2 FQGNSA. The CDR3 sequence is 15 residues long. V was trimmed by 4 bases and J by 5 bases, leaving 15 bases between them. In nucleotides, the CDR3 is TGTGCCAGCAGCTCAACTACCTCAGGCGATCAGCCCCAGCATTTT. Its protein product is CASSSTTSGDQPQHF.

The rearrangement links TRBV18 to TRBJ2-7, with D perhaps matching TRBD1 (6 bases). V lost 5 bases, J lost 0 bases, and 17 bases lay in between. The CDR3 loop spans 16 amino acids. Germline V gene lookup returns CDR1 KGHSH and CDR2 LQKENI. The CDR3 loop is CASSSIQGTISYEQYF. Here the CDR3 DNA reads TGTGCCAGCTCAAGCATTCAGGGGACAATCTCCTACGAGCAGTACTTC.

The chain has TRBV5-1 and TRBJ2-1, with 9 bases aligning to TRBD1. The CDR3 extends over 15 amino acids. V gave up 5 bases and J gave up 8 bases; unmatched junction bases: 11. Germline CDR1 and CDR2: SGHRS and YFSETQ. CDR3 loop: CASSWGNRGRDEQFF. For the CDR3, the DNA is TGCGCCAGCAGTTGGGGAAACAGGGGGCGCGATGAGCAGTTCTTC.

The chain carries TRBV10-3 and TRBJ2-2; weak D call: TRBD2 (7 bases). V was trimmed by 10 bases and J by 5 bases, leaving 17 bases between them. CDR1 ENHRY and CDR2 SYGVKD come from the germline V gene. This CDR3 spans 14 amino acids. This chain's CDR3 is CATGGGAGTGELFF. CDR3 DNA sequence: TGTGCCACCGGAGGGGGGGCAGGGACCGGGGAGCTGTTTTTT.

This chain joins TRBV9 and TRBJ1-3; no clear D gene. Trimming removed 3 bases from V and 0 bases from J, with 10 bases in between. The germline CDR1 and CDR2 sequences are SGDLS and YYNGEE. This CDR3 has 15 residues. The CDR3 here is CASSAWADSGNTIYF. CDR3 DNA sequence: TGTGCCAGCAGCGCCTGGGCAGACTCTGGAAACACCATATATTTT.

This chain joins TRBV13 and TRBJ2-7; D is possibly TRBD1 (6 bases). In germline, CDR1 is PRHDT, CDR2 FYEKMQ (reference sequence). V was clipped by 4 bases and J by 2 bases, with 9 bases between them. The CDR3 sequence is 13 residues long. The CDR3 nucleotides are TGTGCCAGCAGCTCCGGGACAACCTACGAGCAGTACTTC. Translated, it gives CASSSGTTYEQYF.